The present T cell receptor beta chain was sequenced within a study of radiotherapy plus CTLA-4 blockade in lung cancer. Each patient with chemo-refractory metastatic non-small-cell lung cancer was treated with focal radiation plus CTLA-4 blockade using ipilimumab. Profiled with immunoSEQ multiplex PCR; TCRdb holds only in-frame clones, not every one. Among about 51,000 clones, roughly three quarters were seen once, and the ten largest hold 6.5% to 10%. Trimming left V 7 bases short and J 9 bases short, with 20 bases between. The CDR3 is 14 residues long. Germline CDR1 reads SGHTA; CDR2 reads FQGNSA.

The chain recombines TRBV7-2 with TRBJ2-3; D perhaps matches TRBD1 (6 bases). The specimen comprised peripheral blood, sampled from a patient treated with radiotherapy plus ipilimumab. The clonotype originates from a human donor with non-small cell lung cancer who had a complete response to radiotherapy plus ipilimumab. The CDR3: CASILGWGPATQYF. CDR3 nucleotides: TGTGCCAGCATCCTCGGATGGGGGCCTGCCACGCAGTATTTT.